These 20 T cell receptor beta chains were sequenced from one sample in a study of blood T cell repertoires in COVID-19. Generated by immunoSEQ multiplex PCR, the TCRdb table keeps only in-frame clones and is missing some. In the table there are about 170,000 clones, 80% to 85% of which are singletons. The sequenced sample was peripheral blood. The receptors stem from a woman in her seventies with COVID-19, enrolled during active disease.

The CDR3 sequence is CASTPEGETQYF. CDR3 sequence (DNA): TGTGCCAGCACCCCCGAGGGAGAGACCCAGTACTTC. This chain connects TRBV3-1 (or the pseudogene TRBV3-2) to TRBJ2-5; D may be TRBD2 (5 bases). CDR3 length: 12 amino acids. CDR1 and CDR2 (germline): LGHDT, YNNKEL (reference sequence). The V end was cut by 7 bases, the J end by 4 bases, with 10 bases between.

The CDR3 loop is CASSANPGTGMLSGNTIYF. The CDR3 DNA reads as TGTGCCAGCAGCGCAAACCCCGGTACAGGGATGCTCTCTGGAAACACCATATATTTT. The chain couples TRBV9 to TRBJ1-3; D is perhaps TRBD1 (6 bases). V dropped 3 bases and J dropped 0 bases, with 22 bases sitting between them. Germline V gives CDR1 SGDLS, CDR2 YYNGEE. The CDR3 covers 19 residues.

V usage is TRBV5-1 and J usage is TRBJ2-3, with TRBD2 identical over 9 bases. The CDR3 runs to 16 residues. CDR1 and CDR2 from the germline V gene are SGHRS and YFSETQ. V shed 4 bases, J shed 0 bases, and the junction held 6 bases outside the gene matches. The CDR3 loop is CASSMTSGISTDTQYF. In nucleotides, the CDR3 is TGCGCCAGCAGCATGACTAGCGGCATTAGCACAGATACGCAGTATTTT. Using reference TRBV5-1 and TRBJ2-3 for the parts outside the CDR3, the full variable domain is KAGVTQTPRYLIKTRGQQVTLSCSPISGHRSVSWYQQTPGQGLQFLFEYFSETQRNKGNFPGRFSGRQFSNSRSEMNVSTLELGDSALYLCASSMTSGISTDTQYFGPGTRLTVL.

The gene calls are TRBV7-8 and TRBJ2-5, with D tentatively TRBD1 (7 bases). V shed 5 bases and J shed 2 bases, with 12 bases lying between them. The CDR3 is 14 amino acids. CDR1 is SGHVS and CDR2 is FQNEAQ in the germline V gene. In DNA form, the CDR3 reads TGTGCCAGCAGCGCGGGACAGCCTCAAGAGACCCAGTACTTC. Translated, it gives CASSAGQPQETQYF.

CDR3 loop: CASSWAVGNNEQFF. Written as DNA, the CDR3 is TGTGCCAGCAGCTGGGCCGTCGGGAACAATGAGCAGTTCTTC. This sequence joins TRBV5-6 and TRBJ2-1, with D possibly being TRBD2 (5 bases). Germline lookup yields CDR1 SGHDT and CDR2 YYEEEE. The CDR3 has 14 amino acids. Trimming took off 3 bases at V and 5 bases at J, with 12 bases between the two ends.

The chain combines TRBV9 with TRBJ1-3; D gene ambiguous. The CDR3 contains 12 residues. Looked up from germline, CDR1 is SGDLS and CDR2 is YYNGEE. V lost 0 bases and J lost 9, with 7 bases in between. CDR3 amino acids: CASSVDRGTIYF. The DNA for the CDR3 is TGTGCCAGCAGCGTAGATCGAGGCACCATATATTTT.

The chain joins TRBV3-1 (or the pseudogene TRBV3-2) to TRBJ1-1; D not resolved. V gave up 1 base and J gave up 5 bases, with 11 bases separating them. The CDR3 runs 14 residues. Germline V gene lookup returns CDR1 LGHDT and CDR2 YNNKEL (reference sequence). Here the CDR3 DNA reads TGTGCCAGCAGCCAAGTTTCTGGGGAGACTGAAGCTTTCTTT. It yields the protein CASSQVSGETEAFF.

The gene calls are TRBV6-6 and TRBJ1-1; a weak D match, TRBD1 (6 bases). CDR3 size: 12 residues. The V end was cut by 11 bases, the J end by 0 bases, with 10 bases between. The germline CDR1 and CDR2 sequences are MNHNY and SVGAGI (reference sequence). CDR3 sequence: CAARQVNTEAFF. The CDR3 bases are TGTGCCGCCCGACAGGTGAACACTGAAGCTTTCTTT.

The chain combines TRBV9 with TRBJ1-6, with a possible D match to TRBD1 (6 bases). CDR3 size: 15 residues. V lost 4 bases and J 8 bases, leaving 16 bases between the germline ends. CDR1 is SGDLS and CDR2 is YYNGEE in the germline V gene. CDR3 nucleotides: TGTGCCAGCAGCCCAAACCAGAGACAGGATTCACCCCTCCACTTT. Encoded protein: CASSPNQRQDSPLHF.

The chain uses TRBV5-5 and TRBJ1-5; 7 bases line up with TRBD1. The ends lost 3 bases at V and 2 bases at J; junction bases unmatched: 5. The CDR3 has 15 residues. Germline CDR1 reads SGHKS; CDR2 reads YYEKEE (reference sequence). The CDR3 nucleotides read TGTGCCAGCAGCTATTTAACAGGGGGCAATCAGCCCCAGCATTTT. Encoded protein: CASSYLTGGNQPQHF.

In nucleotides, the CDR3 is TGCAGCGTTGAAGGGACAGGGCTGAGGTCGGGCTACACCTTC. Residues: CSVEGTGLRSGYTF. This chain uses TRBV29-1 with TRBJ1-2; 8 positions match TRBD1. CDR1 is SQVTM and CDR2 is ANQGSEA in the germline V gene. Germline trimming cut 1 base from V and 8 bases from J; bases unmatched to any gene: 9. The CDR3 contains 14 residues. The entire variable domain, with the rest obtained from reference TRBV29-1 and TRBJ1-2, is as follows: SAVISQKPSRDICQRGTSLTIQCQVDSQVTMMFWYRQQPGQSLTLIATANQGSEATYESGFVIDKFPISRPNLTFSTLTVSNMSPEDSSIYLCSVEGTGLRSGYTFGSGTRLTVV.

This rearrangement joins TRBV19 to TRBJ2-2; 12 bases are a match to TRBD2. The CDR3 covers 18 residues. V gave up 5 bases and J gave up 3 bases; unmatched junction bases: 10. In germline, CDR1 is LNHDA, CDR2 SQIVND (reference sequence). CDR3 DNA: TGTGCCAGTAGTCCACAACGGACTAGCGGGACATACACCGGGGAGCTGTTTTTT. This sequence encodes CASSPQRTSGTYTGELFF. The whole variable domain, filled in from reference TRBV19 and TRBJ2-2, reads DGGITQSPKYLFRKEGQNVTLSCEQNLNHDAMYWYRQDPGQGLRLIYYSQIVNDFQKGDIAEGYSVSREKKESFPLTVTSAQKNPTAFYLCASSPQRTSGTYTGELFFGEGSRLTVL.

The rearrangement uses TRBV7-8 and TRBJ2-7; 12 bases agree with TRBD2. The junction had 9 bases not matched to a gene; V was cut back by 5 bases and J by 7 bases. Germline loops: CDR1 SGHVS, CDR2 FQNEAQ. This CDR3 is 15 amino acids long. Written as DNA, the CDR3 is TGTGCCAGCAGCCCCCTAGCGGGGGGGCCGGGAGAGCAGTACGTC. Protein product: CASSPLAGGPGEQYV.

V is TRBV4-1 and J is TRBJ1-5, with unresolved D. Trimming cost V 1 base and J 3 bases, with 10 bases left between them. The CDR3 totals 15 residues. Germline V lookup: CDR1 MGHRA, CDR2 YSYEKL. CDR3 protein: CASSQGLQNNQPQHF. The DNA of the CDR3 is TGCGCCAGCAGCCAAGGTTTACAGAACAATCAGCCCCAGCATTTT.

J is TRBJ1-2 and V is TRBV5-1; 10 bases are a match to TRBD1. CDR1 is SGHRS and CDR2 is YFSETQ in the germline V gene. The CDR3 is made up of 17 amino acids. With 0 bases clipped from V and 2 bases from J, the junction kept 7 bases outside the gene matches. CDR3 protein: CASSLASGQGENYGYTF. In DNA form, the CDR3 reads TGCGCCAGCAGCTTGGCTTCTGGACAGGGGGAGAACTATGGCTACACCTTC. Together with reference TRBV5-1 and TRBJ1-2, the CDR3 gives the full variable domain: KAGVTQTPRYLIKTRGQQVTLSCSPISGHRSVSWYQQTPGQGLQFLFEYFSETQRNKGNFPGRFSGRQFSNSRSEMNVSTLELGDSALYLCASSLASGQGENYGYTFGSGTRLTVV.

The chain links TRBV6-1 to TRBJ1-2; tentative D call: TRBD1 (5 bases). The CDR3 consists of 14 residues. The germline CDR1 and CDR2 sequences are MNHNS and SASEGT. V was cut by 3 bases and J by 7 bases, with 15 bases left in between. CDR3 residues: CASSDARFGAGYTF. CDR3 DNA sequence: TGTGCCAGCAGTGATGCTAGGTTTGGGGCTGGCTACACCTTC.

CDR3 sequence reads: CASSLPKQGARGEQYF. Here the CDR3 DNA reads TGTGCCAGCAGTTTGCCAAAGCAGGGGGCGCGGGGCGAGCAGTACTTC. This chain uses TRBV28 with TRBJ2-7; 8 nucleotides match TRBD1. V was clipped by 3 bases and J by 6 bases; unmatched bases: 13. The CDR3 sequence is 16 residues long. Germline V gene sequence: CDR1 MDHEN, CDR2 SYDVKM.

This chain joins TRBV28 and TRBJ2-7, with TRBD2 identical over 7 bases. Trimming at V came to 5 bases and at J to 0 bases, leaving 10 bases not matched to a gene. The germline gives CDR1 MDHEN, CDR2 SYDVKM. CDR3 length equals 16 residues. The CDR3 DNA sequence: TGTGCCAGCAGTCGAATAGCGGGTTTAGCCTCCTACGAGCAGTACTTC. Protein product: CASSRIAGLASYEQYF.

The chain couples TRBV4-1 to TRBJ2-7, with D perhaps TRBD1 (7 bases). This CDR3 spans 15 amino acids. V was trimmed by 0 bases and J by 7 bases, leaving 16 bases between them. Germline CDR1 and CDR2: MGHRA and YSYEKL. CDR3 amino acids: CASSQDAGGLGEQYF. For the CDR3, the DNA is TGCGCCAGCAGCCAAGACGCAGGGGGGTTGGGGGAGCAGTACTTC.

This sequence joins TRBV29-1 and TRBJ2-1, with 11 nucleotides matching TRBD2. The CDR3 has 14 amino acids. Per germline, CDR1 SQVTM and CDR2 ANQGSEA. The ends lost 5 bases at V and 2 bases at J; junction bases unmatched: 2. CDR3 DNA sequence: TGCAGCGTTCCGGGACTAGCGGCCTACAATGAGCAGTTCTTC. It codes for CSVPGLAAYNEQFF.